The rows below give T cell receptor beta chains drawn from one sample of a study of blood T cell repertoires in COVID-19. The assay was immunoSEQ multiplex PCR, and TCRdb's table has in-frame clones only and misses some. This table holds about 400,000 clones, roughly 87% found once. The sequencing input was PBMCs or T cells enriched from blood (not recorded which). Receptors originate from a woman in her late teens or twenties with acute COVID-19. CDR3s include the opening cysteine and the closing phenylalanine or tryptophan. The D gene is left open where the match is weak. Size is omitted from some rows. Given values are once, few, many or a class for expanded clones.

v_call	j_call	d_call	clone_size	cdr3_aa	cdr3_nt
TRBV5-1	TRBJ2-4	TRBD2	.	CASSLTSGNIQYF	TGCGCCAGCAGCTTGACTAGCGGAAACATTCAGTACTTC
TRBV6-5	TRBJ2-7	.	.	CASRSFGVSTEQYF	TGTGCCAGCAGATCTTTCGGGGTTTCTACCGAGCAGTACTTC
TRBV6-2/TRBV6-3	TRBJ1-5	.	.	CASSGPQGNSNQPQHF	TGTGCCAGCAGTGGACCACAGGGAAATAGCAATCAGCCCCAGCATTTT
TRBV4-3	TRBJ1-6	.	.	CASSQEMTVGSPLHF	TGCGCCAGCAGCCAAGAAATGACAGTGGGTTCACCCCTCCACTTT
TRBV10-1	TRBJ2-1	TRBD2	once	CASSESYSGSWDEQFF	TGCGCCAGCAGTGAGTCCTATAGCGGGAGTTGGGATGAGCAGTTCTTC
TRBV4-1	TRBJ1-1	.	.	CASSPLGRDLNTEAFF	TGCGCCAGCAGCCCCCTTGGGAGGGACCTGAACACTGAAGCTTTCTTT
TRBV5-1	TRBJ1-1	TRBD1	.	CASSLGGQGGVNTEAFF	TGCGCCAGCAGCTTGGGCGGACAGGGAGGCGTGAACACTGAAGCTTTCTTT
TRBV28	TRBJ2-7	.	.	CASSLYTTYEQYF	TGTGCCAGCAGTTTATACACGACCTACGAGCAGTACTTC
TRBV7-9	TRBJ2-5	.	.	CASSSSVLQETQYF	TGTGCCAGCAGTTCCTCGGTGCTGCAAGAGACCCAGTACTTC
TRBV4-2	TRBJ1-1	TRBD1	.	CASSQDTRQGRNTEAFF	TGTGCCAGCAGCCAAGATACCCGACAGGGGCGAAACACTGAAGCTTTCTTT
TRBV3-1/TRBV3-2	TRBJ1-6	.	once	CASSQKPGGNSPLHF	TGTGCCAGCAGCCAAAAGCCAGGTGGAAATTCACCCCTCCACTTT
TRBV18	TRBJ1-2	.	.	CASSPPAVTYGYTF	TGTGCCAGCTCACCACCGGCGGTTACGTATGGCTACACCTTC
TRBV28	TRBJ2-7	.	.	CASSFSRVYEQYF	TGTGCCAGCAGTTTCTCCAGGGTCTACGAGCAGTACTTC
TRBV5-4	TRBJ2-2	TRBD2	.	CASSSGLAGNTGELFF	TGTGCCAGCAGCTCGGGACTAGCGGGAAACACCGGGGAGCTGTTTTTT
TRBV28	TRBJ2-3	.	.	CASRGLAHTQYF	TGTGCCAGCAGGGGCCTCGCCCATACGCAGTATTTT
TRBV3-1/TRBV3-2	TRBJ2-1	TRBD1	.	CASSIRQGEHNEQFF	TGTGCCAGCAGCATTCGACAGGGCGAGCACAATGAGCAGTTCTTC
TRBV12-3/TRBV12-4	TRBJ2-1	.	.	CASRREYEQFF	TGTGCCAGCAGGAGGGAGTATGAGCAGTTCTTC
TRBV6-5	TRBJ1-1	.	.	CASIPQRDTEAFF	TGTGCCAGCATACCCCAGAGGGACACTGAAGCTTTCTTT
TRBV5-1	TRBJ2-2	.	.	CASSLAGYTGELFF	TGCGCCAGCAGCTTGGCCGGGTACACCGGGGAGCTGTTTTTT
TRBV5-1	TRBJ2-7	TRBD2	.	CASSLRGGYEQYF	TGCGCCAGCAGCTTGCGGGGGGGTTACGAGCAGTACTTC
TRBV7-9	TRBJ1-6	.	.	CASSELDRINSPLHF	TGTGCCAGCAGCGAACTGGACAGAATTAATTCACCCCTCCACTTT
TRBV5-1	TRBJ2-1	.	once	CASSFSPSIYNEQFF	TGCGCCAGCAGCTTCTCACCTTCTATCTACAATGAGCAGTTCTTC
TRBV27	TRBJ2-1	.	.	CASSLSNLDPYNEQFF	TGTGCCAGCAGTTTATCGAATCTAGACCCTTACAATGAGCAGTTCTTC
TRBV9	TRBJ1-4	.	.	CASSVGGGSTNEKLFF	TGTGCCAGCAGCGTAGGAGGCGGGTCAACTAATGAAAAACTGTTTTTT
TRBV11-2	TRBJ1-1	TRBD1	.	CASSFGQGLVMNTEAFF	TGTGCCAGCAGCTTCGGACAGGGGTTGGTAATGAACACTGAAGCTTTCTTT
TRBV7-2	TRBJ1-5	.	.	CASSLVARANQPQHF	TGTGCCAGCAGCTTAGTCGCGAGGGCCAATCAGCCCCAGCATTTT
TRBV18	TRBJ1-6	TRBD1	.	CASSGQDSSYNSPLHF	TGTGCCAGCTCAGGACAGGACAGCTCCTATAATTCACCCCTCCACTTT